Ten or more counts support the clone carrying this TCR beta chain. As yet, its antigen is unknown. TCRdb re-clonotyped the PCR reads via MiXCR. The table has 20,000 to 25,000 clones, about 17% seen once. This record belongs to a study of metastatic and nonmetastatic thyroid tumors. Study in general: Repertoires of blood and of tissue (tumor or nodule) from malignant and benign thyroid patients were compared.

Broader study findings: According to reports, the diversity of TCR beta was significantly higher in malignant thyroid tumors than in benign nodules, and this held in both blood and tumor samples.

Every patient was untreated before thyroid surgery. Germline V CDR1 and CDR2: SGHVS, FNYEAQ. There are 18 residues in the CDR3. The junction had 13 bases not matched to a gene; V was cut back by 3 bases and J by 4 bases. V usage is TRBV7-6 and J usage is TRBJ2-5; the match to TRBD2 covers 11 bases. Sequencing was done on a sample of blood. This TCR came from a male donor with papillary thyroid cancer or a benign thyroid nodule (not recorded which). Some clones in this sample may be carry-over from other donors' samples. The CDR3 protein is CASSLGLLAGVSLETQYF. Here the CDR3 DNA reads TGTGCCAGCAGCTTGGGCCTACTAGCGGGAGTTTCGTTAGAGACCCAGTACTTC.